The rows below give T cell receptor beta chains drawn from one sample of a study of blood T cells in healthy people across ages. MiXCR, run by TCRdb on the 5' RACE reads, gives a single entry per CDR3 protein. Here the sample spans 700,000 to 950,000 distinct CDR3 sequences, about 40% being singletons. What was sequenced was blood. The receptor set was obtained from a woman aged 60-75 years in good health. Each CDR3 is given with its conserved first and last residue. The D gene is left open where the match is weak. Clone size is given for some rows only: seen once, a few or many times, or a class if the clone is expanded.

V	D	J	size	DNA	CDR3
TRBV3-1	TRBD2	TRBJ2-7	-	TGTGCCAGCAGCCAAGTAGAGCTAGCGGGGTCCTACAATGAGCAGTACTTC	CASSQVELAGSYNEQYF
TRBV28	-	TRBJ2-7	-	TGTGCCAGCAGTTTAGAGGGGCGAGGGTCGGTCTACCGGTCACGATGGCAGTACTTC	CASSLEGRGSVYRSRWQYF
TRBV2	TRBD2	TRBJ2-2	-	TGTGCCAGTCGAGAAACTAGCGATAGGGAGCTGTTTTTT	CASRETSDRELFF
TRBV6-5	-	TRBJ2-3	-	TGTGCCAACAGTTACAGGGACAACACAGATACGCAGTATTTT	CANSYRDNTDTQYF
TRBV30	-	TRBJ1-5	-	TGTGCCTGGAGTCCTGGTGGGAATCAGCCCCAGCATTTT	CAWSPGGNQPQHF
TRBV20-1	TRBD1	TRBJ2-7	-	TGCAGTGCTACCAACAGACAGGGCTCCGACGAGCAGTACTTC	CSATNRQGSDEQYF
TRBV29-1	-	TRBJ2-1	few	TGCAGCGCCGAGTCAGGGGCATCCTACAATGAGCAGTTCTTC	CSAESGASYNEQFF
TRBV20-1	TRBD1	TRBJ2-7	few	TGCAGTGCAGCGACTAGTACAGGGGGCGAGCAGTACTTC	CSAATSTGGEQYF
TRBV7-9	TRBD1	TRBJ1-1	many	TGTGCCAGCAGCCCCCCGGGACAGGGGTCGTACGCTTTCTTT	CASSPPGQGSYAFF
TRBV21-1	-	TRBJ2-1	-	TGTGCCAGCATCGGGGGTTGCTCCGCTAGCGGGAGGGTTTGGGATGAGCAGTTCTTC	CASIGGCSASGRVWDEQFF
TRBV7-2	-	TRBJ1-2	once	-	CASSSHETQYFEGGYTF
TRBV20-1	TRBD2	TRBJ2-3	few	TGCAGTGGCAGGGAGGGGGATACGCAGTATTTT	CSGREGDTQYF
TRBV27	-	TRBJ1-2	many	TGTGCCAGCAGCGTCGGGAGGAACTATGGCTACACCTTC	CASSVGRNYGYTF
TRBV6-5	-	TRBJ1-1	-	TGTGCCAGCAGTTACTCGAAGGGTAACACTGAAGCTTTCTTT	CASSYSKGNTEAFF
TRBV6-2/TRBV6-3	TRBD2	TRBJ2-5	-	TGTGCCAGCAATCCTAGCGGGATTCCGACGGAGGAGCAGTACTTC	CASNPSGIPTEEQYF
TRBV15	TRBD2	TRBJ2-1	-	TGTGCCACCAGCAGGACTAGCGGGAGGAGTAGCAATGAGCAGTTCTTC	CATSRTSGRSSNEQFF
TRBV29-1	-	TRBJ1-4	few	TGCAGCGTCATGTCTTCAACTAATGAAAAACTGTTTTTT	CSVMSSTNEKLFF
TRBV4-2	TRBD2	TRBJ2-5	-	TGTGCCAGCAGCCAAAGCGGGGTTGGGGAGCAGTACTTC	CASSQSGVGEQYF
TRBV20-1	TRBD2	TRBJ2-3	once	TGCAGCGCCTATAGGGCGGGAGGGACAGATACGCAGTATTTT	CSAYRAGGTDTQYF
TRBV24-1	TRBD1	TRBJ2-3	-	TGTGCCAGGGGACAGGGGGCGGATACGCAGTATTTT	CARGQGADTQYF
TRBV9	-	TRBJ2-5	few	TGTGCCAGCAGCTCAACCCTATACAGGGATCGGGAGACCCAGTACTTC	CASSSTLYRDRETQYF
TRBV6-2/TRBV6-3	-	TRBJ2-2	once	TGTGCCAGCAGGCGGGGATCCGGGGAGCTGTTTTTT	CASRRGSGELFF
TRBV3-1	-	TRBJ2-5	few	TGTGCCAGCAGCCTGGGGGGCCGCAAAGAGACCCAGTACTTC	CASSLGGRKETQYF
TRBV25-1	-	TRBJ2-6	-	TGTGCCAGCAGTGAAACCACGGTCCCGGGTTCTGGGGCCAACGTCCTGACTTTC	CASSETTVPGSGANVLTF
TRBV20-1	-	TRBJ2-5	few	TGCAGTGCAAATATCGGAGAGACCCAGTACTTC	CSANIGETQYF
TRBV10-3	-	TRBJ1-4	-	TGTGCCATCAGCGGGAGACAGCGGGAAAAACTGTTTTTT	CAISGRQREKLFF
TRBV2	TRBD2	TRBJ2-5	-	TGTGCCAGCGGGCGGGAGCGGCGCGAGACCCAGTACTTC	CASGRERRETQYF